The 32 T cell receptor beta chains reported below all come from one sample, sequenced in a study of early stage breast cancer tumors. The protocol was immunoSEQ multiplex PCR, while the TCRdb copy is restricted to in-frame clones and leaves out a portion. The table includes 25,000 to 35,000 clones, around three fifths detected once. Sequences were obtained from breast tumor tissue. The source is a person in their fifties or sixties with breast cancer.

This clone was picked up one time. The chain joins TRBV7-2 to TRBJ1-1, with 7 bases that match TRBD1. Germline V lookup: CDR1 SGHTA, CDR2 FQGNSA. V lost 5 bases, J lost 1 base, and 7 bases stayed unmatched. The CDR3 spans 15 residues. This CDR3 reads CASSPRQGPNTEAFF. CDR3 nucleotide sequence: TGTGCCAGCAGCCCCCGACAGGGCCCGAACACTGAAGCTTTCTTT.

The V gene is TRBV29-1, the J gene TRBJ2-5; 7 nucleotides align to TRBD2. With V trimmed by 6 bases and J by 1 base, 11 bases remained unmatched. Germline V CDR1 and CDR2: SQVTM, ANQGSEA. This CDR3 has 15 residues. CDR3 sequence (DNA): TGCAGCGTCCAGAGGGAGGGAGGATCCCAAGAGACCCAGTACTTC. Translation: CSVQREGGSQETQYF.

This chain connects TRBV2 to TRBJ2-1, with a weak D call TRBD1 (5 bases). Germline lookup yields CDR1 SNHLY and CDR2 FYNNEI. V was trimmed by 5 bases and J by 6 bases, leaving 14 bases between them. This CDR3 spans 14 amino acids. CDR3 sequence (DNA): TGTGCCAGCAGTCACCCAGGGCAGGGCAATGAGCAGTTCTTC. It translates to CASSHPGQGNEQFF.

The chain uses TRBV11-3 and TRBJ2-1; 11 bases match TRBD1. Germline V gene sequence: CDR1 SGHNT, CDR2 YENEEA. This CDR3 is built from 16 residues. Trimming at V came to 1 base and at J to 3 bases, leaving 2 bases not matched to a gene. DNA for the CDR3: TGTGCCAGCAGCTTAGGGGGACAGGGGGGCTACAATGAGCAGTTCTTC. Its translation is CASSLGGQGGYNEQFF. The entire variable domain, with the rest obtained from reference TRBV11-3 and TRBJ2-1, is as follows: EAGVVQSPRYKIIEKKQPVAFWCNPISGHNTLYWYLQNLGQGPELLIRYENEEAVDDSQLPKDRFSAERLKGVDSTLKIQPAELGDSAVYLCASSLGGQGGYNEQFFGPGTRLTVL.

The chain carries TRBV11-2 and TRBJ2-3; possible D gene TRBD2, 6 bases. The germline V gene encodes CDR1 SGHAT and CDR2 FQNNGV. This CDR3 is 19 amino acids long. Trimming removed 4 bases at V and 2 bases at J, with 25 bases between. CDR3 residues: CASSSLISRRRGNTDTQYF. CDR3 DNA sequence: TGTGCCAGCAGCTCCTTGATATCTAGACGGCGGGGTAACACAGATACGCAGTATTTT.

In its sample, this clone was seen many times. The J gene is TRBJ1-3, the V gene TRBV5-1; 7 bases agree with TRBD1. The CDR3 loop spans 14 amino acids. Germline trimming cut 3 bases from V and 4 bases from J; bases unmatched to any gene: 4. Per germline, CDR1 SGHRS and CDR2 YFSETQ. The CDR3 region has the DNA TGCGCCAGCAGCTCAGGGGGGCAAGGAAACACCATATATTTT. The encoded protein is CASSSGGQGNTIYF.

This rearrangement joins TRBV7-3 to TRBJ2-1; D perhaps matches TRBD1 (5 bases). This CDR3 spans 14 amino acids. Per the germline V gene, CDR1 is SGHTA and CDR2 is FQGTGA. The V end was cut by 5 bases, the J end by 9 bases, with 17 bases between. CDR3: CASSPGPSDGEQFF. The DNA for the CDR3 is TGTGCCAGCAGCCCAGGGCCAAGCGACGGTGAGCAGTTCTTC.

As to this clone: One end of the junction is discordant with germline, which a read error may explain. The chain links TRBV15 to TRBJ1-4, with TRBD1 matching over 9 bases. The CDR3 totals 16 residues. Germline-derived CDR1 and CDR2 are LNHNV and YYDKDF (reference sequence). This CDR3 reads CATSRDVTGGREKLFF. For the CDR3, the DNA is TGTGCCACCAGTAGAGACGTGACAGGGGGACGTGAAAAACTGTTTTTT.

The CDR3 DNA reads as TGTGCCAGCAGCTTGCCCGGAGGTCCTGACCTAGGGGAGACCCAGTACTTC. Its translation: CASSLPGGPDLGETQYF. The gene calls are TRBV5-4 and TRBJ2-5, with a weak D call TRBD2 (5 bases). This CDR3 is 17 amino acids long. Germline V gives CDR1 SGHNT, CDR2 YYREEE (reference sequence). V lost 1 base to trimming and J lost 5 bases, with 21 bases between them.

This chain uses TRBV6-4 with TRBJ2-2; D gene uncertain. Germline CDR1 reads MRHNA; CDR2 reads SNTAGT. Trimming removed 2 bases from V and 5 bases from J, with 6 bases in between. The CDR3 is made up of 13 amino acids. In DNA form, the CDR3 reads TGTGCCAGCAGTGACAGTTCTACCGGGGAGCTGTTTTTT. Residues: CASSDSSTGELFF.

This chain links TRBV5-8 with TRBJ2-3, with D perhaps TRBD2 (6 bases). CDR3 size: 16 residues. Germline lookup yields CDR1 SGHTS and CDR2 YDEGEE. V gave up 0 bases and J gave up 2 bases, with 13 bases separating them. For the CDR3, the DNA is TGTGCCAGCAGCTTGGCGGGGGACTTTTACACAGATACGCAGTATTTT. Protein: CASSLAGDFYTDTQYF.

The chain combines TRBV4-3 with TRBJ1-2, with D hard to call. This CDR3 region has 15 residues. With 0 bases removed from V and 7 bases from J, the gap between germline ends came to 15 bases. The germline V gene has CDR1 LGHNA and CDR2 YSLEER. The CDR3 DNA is TGCGCCAGCAGCCAAGAGCCCAGATACGTGGGTGGCTACACCTTC. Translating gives CASSQEPRYVGGYTF.

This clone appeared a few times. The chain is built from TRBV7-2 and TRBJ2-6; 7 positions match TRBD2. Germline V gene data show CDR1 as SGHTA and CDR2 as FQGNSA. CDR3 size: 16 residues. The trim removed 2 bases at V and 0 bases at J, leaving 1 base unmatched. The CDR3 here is CASSLRGDSGANVLTF. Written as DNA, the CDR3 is TGTGCCAGCAGCTTACGGGGGGACTCTGGGGCCAACGTCCTGACTTTC.

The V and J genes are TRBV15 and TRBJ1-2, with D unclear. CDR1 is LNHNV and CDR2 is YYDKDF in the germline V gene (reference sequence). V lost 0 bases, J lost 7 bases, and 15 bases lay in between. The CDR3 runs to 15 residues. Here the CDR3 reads CATSRDQVKSGGYTF. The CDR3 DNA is TGTGCCACCAGCAGAGATCAAGTTAAAAGTGGTGGCTACACCTTC.

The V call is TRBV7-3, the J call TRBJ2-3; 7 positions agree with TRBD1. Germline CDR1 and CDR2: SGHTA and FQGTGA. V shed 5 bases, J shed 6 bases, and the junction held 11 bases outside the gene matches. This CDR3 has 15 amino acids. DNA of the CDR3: TGTGCCAGCAGCCTAGGGGGCGGTTCTGGGGATACGCAGTATTTT. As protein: CASSLGGGSGDTQYF.

The CDR3 sequence: CATTKGGSTYEQYF. The CDR3 nucleotides read TGTGCCACCACAAAAGGGGGCAGTACCTACGAGCAGTACTTC. The chain couples TRBV5-4 to TRBJ2-7; 7 bases agree with TRBD1. The germline gives CDR1 SGHNT, CDR2 YYREEE (reference sequence). The CDR3 runs 14 residues. Losses at the gene ends were 9 bases for V and 2 bases for J; bases not matched to a gene: 11.

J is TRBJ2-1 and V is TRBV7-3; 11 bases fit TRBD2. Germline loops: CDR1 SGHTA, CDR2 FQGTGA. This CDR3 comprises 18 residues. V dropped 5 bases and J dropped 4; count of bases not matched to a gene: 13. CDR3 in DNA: TGTGCCAGCAGCCAAGGGATAGCGGGAGGGCGACGGTACAATGAGCAGTTCTTC. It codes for CASSQGIAGGRRYNEQFF.

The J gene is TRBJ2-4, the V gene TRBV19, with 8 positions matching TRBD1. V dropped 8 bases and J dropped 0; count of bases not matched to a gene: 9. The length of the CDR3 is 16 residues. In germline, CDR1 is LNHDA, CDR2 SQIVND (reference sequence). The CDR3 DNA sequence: TGTGCCAGTGGCACCGGGACAGGAGTAGCCAAAAACATTCAGTACTTC. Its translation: CASGTGTGVAKNIQYF.

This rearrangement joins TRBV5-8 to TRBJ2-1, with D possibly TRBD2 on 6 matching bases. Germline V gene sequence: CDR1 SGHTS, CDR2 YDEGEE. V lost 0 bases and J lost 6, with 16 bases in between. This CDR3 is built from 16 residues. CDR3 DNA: TGTGCCAGCAGCTTGGGGTTTTGGGGGAGGAGCAATGAGCAGTTCTTC. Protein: CASSLGFWGRSNEQFF.

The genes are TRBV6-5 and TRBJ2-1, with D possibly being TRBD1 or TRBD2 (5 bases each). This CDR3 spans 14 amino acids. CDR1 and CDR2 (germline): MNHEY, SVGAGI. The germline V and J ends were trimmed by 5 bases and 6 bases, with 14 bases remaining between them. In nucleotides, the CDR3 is TGTGCCAGCAGTGTGCCTTCCGGGGCCAATGAGCAGTTCTTC. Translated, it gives CASSVPSGANEQFF.

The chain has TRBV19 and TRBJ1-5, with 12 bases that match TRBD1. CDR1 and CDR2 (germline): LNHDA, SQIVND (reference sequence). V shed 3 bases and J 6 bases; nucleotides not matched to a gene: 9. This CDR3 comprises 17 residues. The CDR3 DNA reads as TGTGCCAGTAGTATCTCGGCCGGGACAGGGGGCATTCAGCCCCAGCATTTT. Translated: CASSISAGTGGIQPQHF.

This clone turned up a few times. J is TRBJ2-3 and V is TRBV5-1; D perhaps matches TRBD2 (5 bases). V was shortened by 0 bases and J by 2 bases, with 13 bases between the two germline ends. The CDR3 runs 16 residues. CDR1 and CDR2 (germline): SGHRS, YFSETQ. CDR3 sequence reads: CASSLGEGQTTDTQYF. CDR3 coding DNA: TGCGCCAGCAGCTTGGGCGAGGGCCAAACCACAGATACGCAGTATTTT.

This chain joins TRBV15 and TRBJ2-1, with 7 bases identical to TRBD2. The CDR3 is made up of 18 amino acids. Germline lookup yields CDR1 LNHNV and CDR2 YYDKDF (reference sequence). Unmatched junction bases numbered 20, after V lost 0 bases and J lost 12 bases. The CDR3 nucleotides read TGTGCCACCAGCAGAGATTCACCCCAGTCGGGAGGCGCCATTCTGCAGTTCTTC. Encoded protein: CATSRDSPQSGGAILQFF.

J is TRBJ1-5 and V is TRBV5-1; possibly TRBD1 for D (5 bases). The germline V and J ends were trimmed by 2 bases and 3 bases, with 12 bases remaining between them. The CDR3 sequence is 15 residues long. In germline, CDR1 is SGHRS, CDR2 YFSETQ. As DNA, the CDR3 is TGCGCCAGCAGCTTCGGTGGCAGGGACAATCAGCCCCAGCATTTT. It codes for CASSFGGRDNQPQHF. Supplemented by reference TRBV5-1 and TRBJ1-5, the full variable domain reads KAGVTQTPRYLIKTRGQQVTLSCSPISGHRSVSWYQQTPGQGLQFLFEYFSETQRNKGNFPGRFSGRQFSNSRSEMNVSTLELGDSALYLCASSFGGRDNQPQHFGDGTRLSIL.

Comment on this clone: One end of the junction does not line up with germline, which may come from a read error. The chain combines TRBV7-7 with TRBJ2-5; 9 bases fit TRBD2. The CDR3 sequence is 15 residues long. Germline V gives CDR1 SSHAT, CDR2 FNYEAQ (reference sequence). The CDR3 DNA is TGTGCTAGCAGCTTAGAGGTTAGCGGGAGAGAGACCCAGTACTTC. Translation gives CASSLEVSGRETQYF.

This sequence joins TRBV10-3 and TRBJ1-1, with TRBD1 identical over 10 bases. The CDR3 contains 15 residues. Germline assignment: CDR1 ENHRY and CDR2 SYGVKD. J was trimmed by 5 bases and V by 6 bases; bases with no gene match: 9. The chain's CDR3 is CAISIPGQGMTEAFF. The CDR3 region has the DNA TGTGCCATCAGCATACCGGGACAGGGGATGACTGAAGCTTTCTTT.

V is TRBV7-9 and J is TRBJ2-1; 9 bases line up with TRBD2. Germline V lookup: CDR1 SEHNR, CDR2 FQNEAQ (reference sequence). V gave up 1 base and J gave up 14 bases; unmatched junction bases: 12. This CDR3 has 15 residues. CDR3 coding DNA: TGTGCCAGCAGCTTAGTAGCGGGAGTTGAGATTAGGGAGTTCTTC. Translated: CASSLVAGVEIREFF.

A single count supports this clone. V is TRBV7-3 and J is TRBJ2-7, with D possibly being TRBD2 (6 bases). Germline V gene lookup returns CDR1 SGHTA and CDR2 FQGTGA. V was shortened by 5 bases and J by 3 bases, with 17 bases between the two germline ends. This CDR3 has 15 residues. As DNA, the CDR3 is TGTGCCAGCAGCCCCGGGTACGGGAGACGCTACGAGCAGTACTTC. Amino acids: CASSPGYGRRYEQYF.

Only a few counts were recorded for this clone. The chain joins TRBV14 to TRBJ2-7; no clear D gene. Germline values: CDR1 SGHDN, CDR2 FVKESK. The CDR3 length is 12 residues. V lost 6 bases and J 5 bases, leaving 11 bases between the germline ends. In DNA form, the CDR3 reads TGTGCCAGCAGTCCTGCTCCCCACGAGCAGTACTTC. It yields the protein CASSPAPHEQYF.

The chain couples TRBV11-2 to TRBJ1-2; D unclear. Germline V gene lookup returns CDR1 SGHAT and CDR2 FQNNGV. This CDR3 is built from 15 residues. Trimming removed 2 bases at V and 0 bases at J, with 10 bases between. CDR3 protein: CASSLRGVANYGYTF. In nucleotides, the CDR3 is TGTGCCAGCAGCTTACGCGGGGTGGCTAACTATGGCTACACCTTC.

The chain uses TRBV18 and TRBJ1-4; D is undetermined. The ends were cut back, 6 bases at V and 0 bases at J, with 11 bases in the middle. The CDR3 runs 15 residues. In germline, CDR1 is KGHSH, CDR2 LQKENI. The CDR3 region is CASSPIVATNEKLFF. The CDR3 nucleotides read TGTGCCAGCTCTCCAATTGTAGCAACTAATGAAAAACTGTTTTTT.

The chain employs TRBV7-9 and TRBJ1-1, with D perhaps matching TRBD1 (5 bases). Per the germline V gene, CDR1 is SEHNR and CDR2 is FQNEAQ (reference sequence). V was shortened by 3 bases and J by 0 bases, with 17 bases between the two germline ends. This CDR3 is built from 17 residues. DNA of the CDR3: TGTGCCAGCAGCTTCTCTAGACCGGGAGGGGTGAACACTGAAGCTTTCTTT. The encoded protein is CASSFSRPGGVNTEAFF.